The 2 T cell receptor beta chains given below trace back to one sample, sequenced in a study of T-cell memory formation after mild COVID-19. TCRdb called the 5' RACE reads again in MiXCR, with one record for every CDR3 protein. The table records under 250,000 distinct CDR3 sequences, over 15% of them present only once. Source material: PBMCs or a T cell subset sorted from them (not recorded which). All receptors derive from an adult woman who had mild COVID-19 (a few samples of this study predate the infection). Cell type and time point are not known.

This clonotype was recorded many times. The chain employs TRBV5-1 and TRBJ2-5; 7 nucleotides match TRBD2. V dropped 4 bases and J dropped 2; count of bases not matched to a gene: 8. Germline assignment: CDR1 SGHRS and CDR2 YFSETQ. The CDR3 covers 15 residues. CDR3 loop: CASSAAGGLQETQYF. The CDR3 bases are TGCGCCAGCAGCGCAGCCGGGGGACTACAAGAGACCCAGTACTTC.

This clonotype was observed a few times. The V call is TRBV29-1, the J call TRBJ2-7, with TRBD2 matching over 8 bases. The CDR3 totals 12 residues. CDR1 and CDR2 (germline): SQVTM, ANQGSEA. V lost 1 base and J lost 5; bases outside the gene matches: 1. Written as DNA, the CDR3 is TGCAGCGTTGAAGGCGGGGGGAACGAGCAGTACTTC. Encoded protein: CSVEGGGNEQYF.